Below are 9 T cell receptor beta chains sequenced from a single sample in a study of a mutant IDH1 vaccine in newly diagnosed glioma. This sample's time point: baseline, week 1 (first vaccination visit). The treatment was: pre-vaccination baseline after standard-of-care therapy. This table comes from immunoSEQ multiplex PCR, and its TCRdb copy is limited to in-frame clones, with some not included. In the table there are around 92,000 clones, 85% to 90% of which are singletons. The source was PBMCs, collected from a glioma patient treated with radiotherapy, temozolomide or both. Receptor source: a woman between 50 and 59 years old with glioma.

The rearrangement joins TRBV12-5 to TRBJ2-1; TRBD2 aligns across 7 bases. Germline assignment: CDR1 LGHNT and CDR2 FRNRAP. Trimming took 3 bases from V and 4 from J; bases not matched to a gene: 6. CDR3 length equals 15 residues. The CDR3 region is CASGFSSGMYNEQFF. The DNA of the CDR3 is TGTGCTAGTGGTTTCTCAAGCGGGATGTACAATGAGCAGTTCTTC.

The V gene is TRBV9, the J gene TRBJ2-1; TRBD1 matches 9 bases. Trimming removed 0 bases from V and 7 bases from J; junction bases left unmatched: 5. This CDR3 region has 15 residues. The germline V gene has CDR1 SGDLS and CDR2 YYNGEE. The CDR3 protein is CASSVVQGAWNEQFF. The CDR3 nucleotides read TGTGCCAGCAGCGTAGTACAGGGGGCTTGGAATGAGCAGTTCTTC.

The rearrangement uses TRBV5-4 and TRBJ1-2; 8 positions match TRBD1. CDR1 SGHNT and CDR2 YYREEE come from the germline V gene (reference sequence). The CDR3 sequence is 16 residues long. J lost 1 base, V lost 4 bases, and 9 bases had no gene match. The CDR3 sequence is CASSVGTGFLNYGYTF. The CDR3 DNA sequence: TGTGCCAGCAGCGTGGGGACAGGTTTCCTTAACTATGGCTACACCTTC.

The gene calls are TRBV5-1 and TRBJ2-1; 7 nucleotides align to TRBD2. This CDR3 comprises 14 residues. In germline, CDR1 is SGHRS, CDR2 YFSETQ. The J segment lost 4 bases and the V segment lost 8 bases, leaving 9 bases of the junction unmatched. This chain's CDR3 is CASYRDYQYNEQFF. In nucleotides, the CDR3 is TGCGCCAGTTACCGGGACTACCAATACAATGAGCAGTTCTTC.

This clone was seen once. The rearrangement uses TRBV27 and TRBJ2-5; 7 bases map to TRBD1. Germline-derived CDR1 and CDR2 are MNHEY and SMNVEV (reference sequence). The V and J ends lost 6 bases and 5 bases, in that order; junction bases with no gene match: 9. The CDR3 length is 14 residues. The CDR3 sequence: CASRIYPTGETQYF. CDR3 DNA sequence: TGTGCCAGCAGGATTTATCCGACAGGGGAGACCCAGTACTTC.

This chain links TRBV9 with TRBJ2-5; TRBD2 matches 7 bases. The CDR3 length is 14 residues. V dropped 4 bases and J dropped 1; count of bases not matched to a gene: 4. Germline V CDR1 and CDR2: SGDLS, YYNGEE. The CDR3 region is CASSTAGSQETQYF. In DNA form, the CDR3 reads TGTGCCAGCAGCACAGCGGGATCCCAAGAGACCCAGTACTTC.

The chain combines TRBV27 with TRBJ2-5; TRBD2 might be the D (6 bases). In germline, CDR1 is MNHEY, CDR2 SMNVEV (reference sequence). The V gene lost 5 bases and the J gene lost 5 bases, with 21 bases spanning the gap. This CDR3 is built from 16 residues. The CDR3, as DNA: TGTGCCAGCAGTCTGATGGACGGGAGTGGGCGCGAGACCCAGTACTTC. Translation: CASSLMDGSGRETQYF.

The V gene is TRBV10-3, the J gene TRBJ2-1; 7 nucleotides align to TRBD1. The V segment lost 2 bases and the J segment 1 base; nucleotides outside the gene matches: 5. The V gene's germline CDR1 is ENHRY and CDR2 SYGVKD. This CDR3 comprises 16 residues. CDR3 in DNA: TGTGCCATCAGTGAGCGGGACAGAATGTCCTACAATGAGCAGTTCTTC. Its translation: CAISERDRMSYNEQFF.

The genes are TRBV9 and TRBJ2-5; 7 bases are a match to TRBD1. This CDR3 is 13 amino acids long. Germline V gene data show CDR1 as SGDLS and CDR2 as YYNGEE. J lost 3 bases, V lost 4 bases, and 3 bases had no gene match. Written as DNA, the CDR3 is TGTGCCAGCAGCTTAGGGACAGAAGAGACCCAGTACTTC. Translated, it gives CASSLGTEETQYF.